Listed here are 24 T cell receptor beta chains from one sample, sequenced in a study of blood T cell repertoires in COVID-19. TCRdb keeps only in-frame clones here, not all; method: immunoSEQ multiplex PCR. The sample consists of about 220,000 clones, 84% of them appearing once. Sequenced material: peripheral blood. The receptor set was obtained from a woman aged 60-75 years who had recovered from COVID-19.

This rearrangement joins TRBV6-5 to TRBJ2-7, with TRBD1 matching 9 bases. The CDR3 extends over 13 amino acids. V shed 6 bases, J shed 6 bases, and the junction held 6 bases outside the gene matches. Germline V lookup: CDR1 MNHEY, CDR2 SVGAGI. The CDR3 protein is CASRRDRVGEQYF. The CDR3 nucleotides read TGTGCCAGCAGAAGGGACAGGGTCGGCGAGCAGTACTTC.

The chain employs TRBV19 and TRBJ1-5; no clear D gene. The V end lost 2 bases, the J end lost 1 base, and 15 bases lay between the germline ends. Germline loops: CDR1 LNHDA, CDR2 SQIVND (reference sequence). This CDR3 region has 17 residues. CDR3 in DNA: TGTGCCAGTAGTATAAGCACGCTGAGGGCAAGCAATCAGCCCCAGCATTTT. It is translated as CASSISTLRASNQPQHF.

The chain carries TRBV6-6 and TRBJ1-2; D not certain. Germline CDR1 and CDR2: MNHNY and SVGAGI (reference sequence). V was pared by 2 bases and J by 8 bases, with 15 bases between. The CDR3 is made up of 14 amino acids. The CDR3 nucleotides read TGTGCCAGCAGTTACCGCCAGAGGTATGTCGGCTACACCTTC. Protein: CASSYRQRYVGYTF.

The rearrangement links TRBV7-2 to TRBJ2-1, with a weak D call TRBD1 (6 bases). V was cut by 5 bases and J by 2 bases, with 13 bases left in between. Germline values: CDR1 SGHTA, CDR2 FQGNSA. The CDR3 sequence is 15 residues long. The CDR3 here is CASSAPGDTYNEQFF. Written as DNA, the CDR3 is TGTGCCAGCAGCGCCCCAGGGGATACCTACAATGAGCAGTTCTTC.

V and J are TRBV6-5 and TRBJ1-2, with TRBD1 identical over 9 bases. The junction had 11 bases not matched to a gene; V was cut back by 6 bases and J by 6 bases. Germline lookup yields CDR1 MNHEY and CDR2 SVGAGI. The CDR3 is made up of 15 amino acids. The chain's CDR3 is CASRLPPGQGHGYTF. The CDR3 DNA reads TGTGCCAGCAGACTTCCCCCGGGACAGGGTCATGGCTACACCTTC.

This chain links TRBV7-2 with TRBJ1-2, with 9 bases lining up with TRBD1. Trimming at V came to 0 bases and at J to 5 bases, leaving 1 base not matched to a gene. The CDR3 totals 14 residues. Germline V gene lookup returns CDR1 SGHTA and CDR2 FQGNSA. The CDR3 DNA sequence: TGTGCCAGCAGCTTAGCAGGGACAGGGTATGGCTACACCTTC. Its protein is CASSLAGTGYGYTF.

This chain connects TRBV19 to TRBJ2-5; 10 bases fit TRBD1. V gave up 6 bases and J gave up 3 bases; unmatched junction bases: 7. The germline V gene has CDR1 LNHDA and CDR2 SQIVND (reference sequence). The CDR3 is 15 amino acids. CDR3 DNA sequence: TGTGCCAGTAGCGTTGCCGGGACAGGGGAAGAGACCCAGTACTTC. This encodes CASSVAGTGEETQYF.

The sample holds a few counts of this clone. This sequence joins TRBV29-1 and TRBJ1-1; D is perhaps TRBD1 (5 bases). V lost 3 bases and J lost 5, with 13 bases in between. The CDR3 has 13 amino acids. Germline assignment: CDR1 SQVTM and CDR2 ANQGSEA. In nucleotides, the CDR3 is TGCAGCGTTGATAGCAGGGCGGCTACTGAAGCTTTCTTT. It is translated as CSVDSRAATEAFF.

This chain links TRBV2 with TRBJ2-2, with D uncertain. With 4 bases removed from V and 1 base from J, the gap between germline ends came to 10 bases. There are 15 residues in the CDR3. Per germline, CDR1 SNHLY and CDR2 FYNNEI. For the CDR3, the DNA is TGTGCCAGCAGTGGAAGAACGGGGAACACCGGGGAGCTGTTTTTT. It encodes CASSGRTGNTGELFF.

The CDR3, as DNA: TGTGCCAGCAGTGAATCAGGAGGGAGGGGAACTGCCAAAAACATTCAGTACTTC. Its translation is CASSESGGRGTAKNIQYF. The chain couples TRBV6-1 to TRBJ2-4; 7 bases match TRBD2. V gave up 2 bases and J gave up 1 base; unmatched junction bases: 11. This CDR3 has 18 amino acids. Germline values: CDR1 MNHNS, CDR2 SASEGT.

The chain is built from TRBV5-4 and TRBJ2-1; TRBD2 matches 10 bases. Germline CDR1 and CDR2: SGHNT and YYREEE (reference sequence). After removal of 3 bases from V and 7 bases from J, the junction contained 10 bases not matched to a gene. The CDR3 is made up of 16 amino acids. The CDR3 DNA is TGTGCCAGCAGCTCCCGAGAGCGGGGGGGCCCGAATGAGCAGTTCTTC. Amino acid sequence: CASSSRERGGPNEQFF.

CDR3 coding DNA: TGCGCCAGCAGTGATATTCGTTCGGGGGGCGGGTACACTGAAGCTTTCTTT. It encodes CASSDIRSGGGYTEAFF. The J gene is TRBJ1-1, the V gene TRBV10-1; D is possibly TRBD1 (6 bases). CDR1 WNHNN and CDR2 SYGVQD come from the germline V gene (reference sequence). Trimming pared 3 bases from V and 3 bases from J, leaving 20 bases between. The CDR3 runs to 17 residues.

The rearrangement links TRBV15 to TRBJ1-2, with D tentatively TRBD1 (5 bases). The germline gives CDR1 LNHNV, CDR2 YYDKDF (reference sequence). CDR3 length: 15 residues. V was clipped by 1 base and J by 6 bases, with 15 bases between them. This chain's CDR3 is CATSRAGIRGDGYTF. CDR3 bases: TGTGCCACCAGCAGAGCGGGCATCCGGGGGGATGGCTACACCTTC.

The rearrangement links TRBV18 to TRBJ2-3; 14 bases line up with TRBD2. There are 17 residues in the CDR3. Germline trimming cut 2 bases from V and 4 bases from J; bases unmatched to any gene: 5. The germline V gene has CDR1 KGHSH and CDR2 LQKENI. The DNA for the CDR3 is TGTGCCAGCTCACCAGGACTAGCGGGGGGACTTTCAGATACGCAGTATTTT. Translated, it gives CASSPGLAGGLSDTQYF.

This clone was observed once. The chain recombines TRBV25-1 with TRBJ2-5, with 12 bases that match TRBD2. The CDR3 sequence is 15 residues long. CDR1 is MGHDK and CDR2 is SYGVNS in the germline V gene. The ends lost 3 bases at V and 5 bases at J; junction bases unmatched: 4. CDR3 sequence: CASSDPSGGVETQYF. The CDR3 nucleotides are TGTGCCAGCAGTGATCCTAGCGGGGGGGTTGAGACCCAGTACTTC.

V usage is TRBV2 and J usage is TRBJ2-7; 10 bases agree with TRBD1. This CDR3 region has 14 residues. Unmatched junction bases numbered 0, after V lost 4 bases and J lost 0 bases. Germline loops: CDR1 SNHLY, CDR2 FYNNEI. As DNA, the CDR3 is TGTGCCAGCAGTGGGGACAGGGGCTCCTACGAGCAGTACTTC. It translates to CASSGDRGSYEQYF.

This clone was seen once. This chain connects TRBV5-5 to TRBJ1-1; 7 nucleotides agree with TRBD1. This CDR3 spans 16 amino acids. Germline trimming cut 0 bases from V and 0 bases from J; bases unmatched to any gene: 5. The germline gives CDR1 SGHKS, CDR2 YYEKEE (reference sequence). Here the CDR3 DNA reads TGTGCCAGCAGCTTGGGGACAGGAGAAATGAACACTGAAGCTTTCTTT. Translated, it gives CASSLGTGEMNTEAFF. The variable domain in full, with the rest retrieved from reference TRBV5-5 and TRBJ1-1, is DAGVTQSPTHLIKTRGQQVTLRCSPISGHKSVSWYQQVLGQGPQFIFQYYEKEERGRGNFPDRFSARQFPNYSSELNVNALLLGDSALYLCASSLGTGEMNTEAFFGQGTRLTVV.

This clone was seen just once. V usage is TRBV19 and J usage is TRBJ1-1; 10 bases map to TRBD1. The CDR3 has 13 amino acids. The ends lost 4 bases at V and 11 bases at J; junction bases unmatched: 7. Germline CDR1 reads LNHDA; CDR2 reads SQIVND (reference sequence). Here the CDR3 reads CASSTPGQGTAFF. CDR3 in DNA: TGTGCCAGTAGTACCCCGGGACAGGGGACGGCTTTCTTT.

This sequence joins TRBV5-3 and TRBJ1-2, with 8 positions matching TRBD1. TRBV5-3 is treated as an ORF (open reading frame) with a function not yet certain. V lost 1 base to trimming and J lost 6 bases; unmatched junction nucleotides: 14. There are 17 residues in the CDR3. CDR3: CARSLIRSGGLWDGYTF. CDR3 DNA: TGTGCCAGAAGCTTGATTCGGTCAGGGGGCCTTTGGGATGGCTACACCTTC.

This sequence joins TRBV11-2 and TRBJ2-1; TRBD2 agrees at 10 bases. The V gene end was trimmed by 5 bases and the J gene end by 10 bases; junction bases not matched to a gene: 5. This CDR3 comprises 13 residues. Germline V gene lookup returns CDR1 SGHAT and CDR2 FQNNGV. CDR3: CASSPMTSGEQFF. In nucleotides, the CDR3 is TGTGCCAGCAGCCCCATGACTAGCGGGGAGCAGTTCTTC.

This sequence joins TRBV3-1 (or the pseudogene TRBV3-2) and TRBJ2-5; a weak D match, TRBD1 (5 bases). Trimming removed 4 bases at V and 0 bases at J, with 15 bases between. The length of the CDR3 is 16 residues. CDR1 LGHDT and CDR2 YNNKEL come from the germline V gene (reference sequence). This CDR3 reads CASSPRLLRDQETQYF. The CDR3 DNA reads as TGTGCCAGCAGCCCCCGGCTCCTCAGGGACCAAGAGACCCAGTACTTC.

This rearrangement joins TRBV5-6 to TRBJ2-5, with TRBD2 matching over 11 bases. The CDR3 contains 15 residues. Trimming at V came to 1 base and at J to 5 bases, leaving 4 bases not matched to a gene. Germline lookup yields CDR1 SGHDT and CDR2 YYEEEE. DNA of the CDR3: TGTGCCAGCAGCTTGACTAGCGGGGGTGGGGAGACCCAGTACTTC. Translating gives CASSLTSGGGETQYF.

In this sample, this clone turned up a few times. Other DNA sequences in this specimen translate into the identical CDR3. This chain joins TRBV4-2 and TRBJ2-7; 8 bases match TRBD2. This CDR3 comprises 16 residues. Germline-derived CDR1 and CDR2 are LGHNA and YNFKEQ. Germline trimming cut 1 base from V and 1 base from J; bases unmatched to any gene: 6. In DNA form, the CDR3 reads TGTGCCAGCAGCCAAGTCGATAGCGGGGCTTCCTACGAGCAGTACTTC. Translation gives CASSQVDSGASYEQYF.

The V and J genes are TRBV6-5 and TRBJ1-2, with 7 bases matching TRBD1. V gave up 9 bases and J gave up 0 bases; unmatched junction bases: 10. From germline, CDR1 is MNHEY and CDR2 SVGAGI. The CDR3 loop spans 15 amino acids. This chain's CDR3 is CASWDSTLANYGYTF. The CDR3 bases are TGTGCCAGTTGGGACAGCACGTTAGCTAACTATGGCTACACCTTC.